These T cell receptor beta chains were read from a single sample in a study of T-cell memory formation after mild COVID-19. MiXCR, applied by TCRdb to the 5' RACE reads, yields one record per CDR3 protein. The table has 580,000 or so distinct CDR3 sequences, 15% to 20% seen once; the top ten hold about 8.1%. The sequencing sample was made of PBMCs or a T cell subset sorted from them (not recorded which). The source is an adult woman who had mild COVID-19 (a few samples of this study predate the infection). Cell type and time point are not known. CDR3s include the opening cysteine and the closing phenylalanine or tryptophan. D genes are given only for firm matches. Size is omitted from some rows. Given values are once, few, many or a class for expanded clones.

j_call | v_call | d_call | clone_size | cdr3_aa | cdr3_nt
TRBJ1-1 | TRBV5-4 | TRBD1 | NA | CASSLGGTGRAFF | TGTGCCAGCAGCTTGGGCGGGACAGGCCGAGCTTTCTTT
TRBJ2-1 | TRBV19 | TRBD2 | few | CASSARLAGGLYNEQFF | TGTGCCAGTAGTGCGAGACTAGCGGGAGGCCTCTACAATGAGCAGTTCTTC
TRBJ2-3 | TRBV7-2 | TRBD2 | NA | CASGLATAKDTQYF | TGTGCCAGTGGACTAGCGACCGCCAAAGATACGCAGTATTTT
TRBJ2-7 | TRBV19 | TRBD1 | few | CASSIGTGSHEQYF | TGTGCCAGTAGTATTGGGACAGGGTCCCACGAGCAGTACTTC
TRBJ2-7 | TRBV6-7 | TRBD2 | NA | CASSPRPGLAGRVNEQYF | TGTGCCAGCAGCCCCAGACCTGGACTAGCGGGACGCGTAAACGAGCAGTACTTC
TRBJ1-3 | TRBV30 | NA | NA | CAWRGTRSSGNTIYF | TGTGCCTGGAGGGGCACCAGGAGCTCTGGAAACACCATATATTTT
TRBJ2-1 | TRBV20-1 | NA | NA | CSARGSNEQFF | TGCAGTGCTAGAGGCTCGAATGAGCAGTTCTTC
TRBJ1-5 | TRBV24-1 | NA | NA | CATSDFNGQPQHF | TGTGCCACCAGTGATTTCAACGGCCAGCCCCAGCATTTT
TRBJ2-5 | TRBV2 | NA | NA | CASSEALGSPETQYF | TGTGCCAGCAGTGAAGCGCTTGGGTCCCCAGAGACCCAGTACTTC
TRBJ2-1 | TRBV4-3 | NA | few | CASSQDMRIVTYNEQFF | TGCGCCAGCAGCCAAGATATGCGGATCGTTACCTACAATGAGCAGTTCTTC
TRBJ2-7 | TRBV12-3/TRBV12-4 | TRBD1 | NA | CASSDDRASSYEQYF | TGTGCCAGCAGTGACGACAGGGCCAGCTCCTACGAGCAGTACTTC
TRBJ1-4 | TRBV29-1 | TRBD1 | NA | CSVERQGNEKLFF | TGCAGCGTTGAGAGACAGGGAAATGAAAAACTGTTTTTT
TRBJ2-3 | TRBV19 | NA | few | CASTLDGGVDTQYF | TGTGCCAGTACTTTAGACGGGGGAGTGGATACGCAGTATTTT
TRBJ1-3 | TRBV12-3/TRBV12-4 | NA | NA | CASTPGLNSGNTIYF | TGTGCCAGCACCCCGGGACTTAACTCTGGAAACACCATATATTTT
TRBJ1-3 | TRBV18 | TRBD1 | NA | CASSPLGTGDFISGNTIYF | TGTGCCAGCTCACCATTGGGGACAGGGGATTTCATCTCTGGAAACACCATATATTTT
TRBJ1-2 | TRBV7-9 | TRBD1 | once | CASSLTTGRGHGYTF | TGTGCCAGCAGCTTAACAACAGGGAGGGGGCATGGCTACACCTTC
TRBJ2-1 | TRBV5-1 | TRBD2 | many | CASSLVPGLAGYNEQFF | TGCGCCAGCAGCTTGGTGCCTGGACTAGCGGGTTACAATGAGCAGTTCTTC
TRBJ1-2 | TRBV18 | TRBD1 | many | CASSPGTGYYGYTF | TGTGCCAGCTCACCCGGGACAGGGTACTATGGCTACACCTTC
TRBJ1-6 | TRBV5-6 | TRBD1 | NA | CASSLRDRGVSSLHF | TGTGCCAGCAGCTTGCGGGACAGGGGGGTTTCTTCCCTCCACTTT
TRBJ1-2 | TRBV7-2 | TRBD1 | few | CASSLGGTGRNYGYTF | TGTGCCAGCAGCTTAGGAGGGACAGGGAGGAACTATGGCTACACCTTC
TRBJ1-5 | TRBV7-8 | NA | NA | CASSSLGGTHQPQHF | TGTGCCAGCAGCTCCCTAGGGGGGACCCATCAGCCCCAGCATTTT
TRBJ1-5 | TRBV6-5 | NA | many | CASSYSDRENQPQHF | TGTGCCAGCAGTTACTCCGACAGAGAGAATCAGCCCCAGCATTTT
TRBJ2-7 | TRBV4-3 | NA | few | CASSQDFSGGAVEQYF | TGCGCCAGCAGCCAAGATTTCAGCGGAGGGGCCGTGGAGCAGTACTTC
TRBJ1-1 | TRBV7-9 | NA | NA | CASSLAEGLNTEAFF | TGTGCCAGCAGCTTAGCAGAAGGGCTGAACACTGAAGCTTTCTTT
TRBJ1-1 | TRBV20-1 | TRBD1 | few | CSAAGQVDAFF | TGCAGTGCCGCGGGACAGGTTGACGCTTTCTTT
TRBJ2-1 | TRBV5-6 | TRBD2 | few | CASSYKGTSGNNEQFF | TGTGCCAGCAGCTACAAGGGGACTAGCGGTAACAATGAGCAGTTCTTC
TRBJ2-5 | TRBV29-1 | NA | few | CSVGLLGETQYF | TGCAGCGTGGGACTCCTGGGGGAGACCCAGTACTTC
TRBJ2-1 | TRBV7-6 | NA | few | CASSLVSGGSFNEQFF | TGTGCCAGCAGCTTAGTTAGTGGGGGCTCCTTTAATGAGCAGTTCTTC
TRBJ2-2 | TRBV20-1 | TRBD1 | NA | CSARDFRTGETGELFF | TGCAGTGCTAGAGATTTCCGGACAGGGGAAACCGGGGAGCTGTTTTTT
TRBJ2-7 | TRBV7-6 | NA | few | CAVLGGGYEQYF | TGTGCGGTCCTCGGGGGTGGCTACGAGCAGTACTTC
TRBJ1-2 | TRBV7-2 | NA | NA | CASSPELYGYTF | TGTGCCAGCAGCCCCGAACTCTATGGCTACACCTTC
TRBJ2-2 | TRBV5-1 | TRBD1 | few | CASSAAQGASTGELFF | TGCGCCAGCAGCGCCGCACAGGGGGCGTCCACCGGGGAGCTGTTTTTT
TRBJ1-2 | TRBV20-1 | TRBD1 | few | CSARSDRAYYGYTF | TGCAGTGCTAGGTCGGACAGGGCCTACTATGGCTACACCTTC
TRBJ2-1 | TRBV12-3/TRBV12-4 | NA | NA | CASSLVGGDNEQFF | TGTGCCAGCAGTTTAGTCGGGGGAGACAATGAGCAGTTCTTC
TRBJ2-6 | TRBV7-6 | NA | few | CASSLGVVAPGANVLTF | TGTGCCAGCAGCTTAGGGGTGGTGGCGCCTGGGGCCAACGTCCTGACTTTC
TRBJ2-1 | TRBV24-1 | TRBD2 | NA | CATSDFTAGGYNEQFF | TGTGCCACCAGTGATTTTACAGCGGGAGGGTACAATGAGCAGTTCTTC
TRBJ2-7 | TRBV29-1 | TRBD1 | few | CSAGQNPYEQYF | TGCAGCGCGGGACAGAACCCCTACGAGCAGTACTTC
TRBJ1-1 | TRBV3-1 | NA | NA | CASRAPGANTEAFF | TGTGCCAGCAGAGCGCCCGGGGCTAACACTGAAGCTTTCTTT
TRBJ2-7 | TRBV4-1 | TRBD2 | NA | CASRLSLGGGSSYEQYF | TGCGCCAGCAGACTCTCACTGGGGGGAGGGAGCTCCTACGAGCAGTACTTC
TRBJ2-5 | TRBV4-3 | TRBD1 | few | CASSHDRARETQYF | TGCGCCAGCAGCCATGACAGGGCCCGAGAGACCCAGTACTTC
TRBJ1-2 | TRBV9 | NA | NA | CASSVAVTTAYGYTF | TGTGCCAGCAGCGTAGCCGTCACCACTGCTTATGGCTACACCTTC
TRBJ1-1 | TRBV20-1 | TRBD1 | few | CSANRGGDTEAFF | TGCAGTGCTAACAGGGGAGGCGACACTGAAGCTTTCTTT
TRBJ2-1 | TRBV7-2 | TRBD2 | few | CASSPGGLAGVNEQFF | TGTGCCAGCAGCCCGGGGGGACTAGCGGGAGTTAATGAGCAGTTCTTC
TRBJ2-1 | TRBV7-3 | TRBD2 | NA | CASSFRGRASRDEQFF | TGTGCCAGCAGCTTTCGGGGGAGGGCCTCAAGGGATGAGCAGTTCTTC
TRBJ2-1 | TRBV7-2 | NA | NA | CASSKTSLGYNEQFF | TGTGCCAGCAGTAAGACTAGTCTGGGCTACAATGAGCAGTTCTTC
TRBJ1-1 | TRBV29-1 | NA | NA | CSVEPRQNTEAFF | TGCAGCGTTGAACCCAGACAGAACACTGAAGCTTTCTTT
TRBJ1-2 | TRBV29-1 | TRBD1 | few | CSSTGTGMVDGYTF | TGCAGCTCTACCGGGACAGGGATGGTCGATGGCTACACCTTC
TRBJ2-7 | TRBV9 | NA | few | CASSVRADLLGEQYF | TGTGCCAGCAGCGTACGGGCAGATCTCCTGGGCGAGCAGTACTTC
TRBJ2-2 | TRBV7-3 | NA | NA | CASSLIRNTGELFF | TGTGCCAGCAGCTTAATAAGGAACACCGGGGAGCTGTTTTTT
TRBJ1-1 | TRBV20-1 | TRBD1 | few | CSALTRSSTGAFF | TGCAGTGCTCTAACTAGGTCGTCGACAGGGGCTTTCTTT
TRBJ1-1 | TRBV5-1 | TRBD1 | few | CASSPLRDRGRGNTEAFF | TGCGCCAGCAGCCCGCTCCGGGACAGGGGGCGCGGGAACACTGAAGCTTTCTTT
TRBJ2-2 | TRBV19 | TRBD1 | NA | CASSRQGDTGELFF | TGTGCCAGTAGCAGGCAGGGGGACACCGGGGAGCTGTTTTTT
TRBJ1-4 | TRBV27 | TRBD1 | few | CASSQRRASGTVNEKLFF | TGTGCCAGCAGTCAACGAAGGGCCTCCGGGACAGTTAATGAAAAACTGTTTTTT